Given below is one TCR beta chain in context. The antigen remains undetermined. The CDR3 length is 14 residues. Germline loops: CDR1 LGHDT, CDR2 YNNKEL (reference sequence). With V trimmed by 2 bases and J by 2 bases, 2 bases remained unmatched. The data were obtained in a study of human T cells and chemical hapten exposure. Turning to the study itself: Epicutaneous patch tests delivered 0.01% DPC to the upper back, with evaluation at 6 days. Study-wide findings and caveats: No shift was seen in TCRs above 1 in 1000 frequency with DPC sensitization.

Unique molecular identifiers were attached to individual cDNA molecules within the library. TCRdb called the RACE reads again in MiXCR, with one record for every CDR3 protein. Among some 110,000 distinct CDR3 sequences listed, less than 15% were seen once. Time point in this sample: pre-sensitization, week 0. As to treatment: therapeutic diphenylcyclopropenone sensitization with weekly scalp DPC. At every patch-test visit, blood was drawn before the patch test was applied. Specimen: whole blood, collected in connection with sensitization to the hapten diphenylcyclopropenone (DPC). The chain uses TRBV3-1 and TRBJ2-7, with 8 bases identical to TRBD2. The clonotype was recovered from a woman in her forties or fifties with alopecia areata. Some clones in this sample may be carry-over from other donors' samples. The DNA for the CDR3 is TGTGCCAGCAGCCAACGGGAGGGGGCCTACGAGCAGTACTTC. It yields the protein CASSQREGAYEQYF.